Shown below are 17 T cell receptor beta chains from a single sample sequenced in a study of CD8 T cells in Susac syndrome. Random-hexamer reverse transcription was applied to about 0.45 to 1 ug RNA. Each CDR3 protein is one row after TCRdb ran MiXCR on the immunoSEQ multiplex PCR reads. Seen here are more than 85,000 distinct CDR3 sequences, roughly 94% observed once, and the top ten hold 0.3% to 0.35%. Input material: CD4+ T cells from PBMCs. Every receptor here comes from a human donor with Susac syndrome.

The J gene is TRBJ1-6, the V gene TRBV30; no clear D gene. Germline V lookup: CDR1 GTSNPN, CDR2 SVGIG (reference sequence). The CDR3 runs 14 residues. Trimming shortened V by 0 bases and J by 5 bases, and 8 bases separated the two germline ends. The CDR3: CAWSVNADNSPLHF. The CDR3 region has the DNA TGTGCCTGGAGTGTAAACGCCGATAATTCACCCCTCCACTTT.

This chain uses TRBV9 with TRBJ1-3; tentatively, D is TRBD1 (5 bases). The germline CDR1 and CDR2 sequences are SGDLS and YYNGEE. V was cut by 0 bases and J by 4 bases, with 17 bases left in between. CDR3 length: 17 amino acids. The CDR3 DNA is TGTGCCAGCAGCGTAGCCGCGGACGGAGGGACCGGAAACACCATATATTTT. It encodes CASSVAADGGTGNTIYF.

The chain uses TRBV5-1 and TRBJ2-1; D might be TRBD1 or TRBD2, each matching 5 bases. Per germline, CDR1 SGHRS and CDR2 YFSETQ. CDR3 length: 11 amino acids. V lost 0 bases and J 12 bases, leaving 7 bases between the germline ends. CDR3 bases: TGCGCCAGCAGCTTGGGGGACGGGCAGTTCTTC. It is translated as CASSLGDGQFF.

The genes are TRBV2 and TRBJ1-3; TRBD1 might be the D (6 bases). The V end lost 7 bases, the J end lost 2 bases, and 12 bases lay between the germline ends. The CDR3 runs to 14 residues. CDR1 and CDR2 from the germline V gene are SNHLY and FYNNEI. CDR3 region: CASKVQGAGNTIYF. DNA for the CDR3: TGTGCCAGCAAGGTACAGGGTGCTGGAAACACCATATATTTT.

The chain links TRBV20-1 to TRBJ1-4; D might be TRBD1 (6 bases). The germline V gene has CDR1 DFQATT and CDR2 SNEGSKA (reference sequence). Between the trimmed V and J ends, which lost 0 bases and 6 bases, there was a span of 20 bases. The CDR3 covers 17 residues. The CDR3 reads CSARDGRLGQGYEKLFF. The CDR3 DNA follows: TGCAGTGCTAGAGATGGAAGGTTAGGCCAGGGGTATGAAAAACTGTTTTTT.

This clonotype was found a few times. The CDR3 loop is CASSEWSGELFF. CDR3 nucleotides: TGTGCCAGCAGTGAATGGTCCGGGGAGCTGTTTTTT. The J gene is TRBJ2-2, the V gene TRBV6-1; D is undetermined. CDR1 is MNHNS and CDR2 is SASEGT in the germline V gene. Trimming left V 2 bases short and J 6 bases short, with 4 bases between. There are 12 residues in the CDR3.

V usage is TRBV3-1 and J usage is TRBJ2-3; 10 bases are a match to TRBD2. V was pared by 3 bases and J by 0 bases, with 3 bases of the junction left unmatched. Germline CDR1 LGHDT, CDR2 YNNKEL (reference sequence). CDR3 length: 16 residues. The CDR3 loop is CASSHRAGGSTDTQYF. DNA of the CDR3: TGTGCCAGCAGCCACCGAGCGGGGGGGAGCACAGATACGCAGTATTTT.

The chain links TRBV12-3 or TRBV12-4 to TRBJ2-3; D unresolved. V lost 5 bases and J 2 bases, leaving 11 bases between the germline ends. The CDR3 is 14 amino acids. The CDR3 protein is CASSPRTATDTQYF. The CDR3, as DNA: TGTGCCAGCAGTCCTAGGACCGCCACAGATACGCAGTATTTT.

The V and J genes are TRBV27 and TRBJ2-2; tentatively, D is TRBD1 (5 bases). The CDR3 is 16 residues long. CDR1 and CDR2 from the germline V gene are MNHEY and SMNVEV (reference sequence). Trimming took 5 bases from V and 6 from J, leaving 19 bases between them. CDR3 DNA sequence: TGTGCCAGCAGTAGGGGCACTCTCAATGGAGCCGGGGAGCTGTTTTTT. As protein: CASSRGTLNGAGELFF.

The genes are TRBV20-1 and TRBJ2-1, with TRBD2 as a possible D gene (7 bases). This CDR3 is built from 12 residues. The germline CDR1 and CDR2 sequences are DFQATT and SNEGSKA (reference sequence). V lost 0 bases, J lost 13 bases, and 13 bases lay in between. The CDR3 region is CSAREGGGYQFF. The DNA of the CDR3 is TGCAGTGCTAGAGAGGGAGGGGGTTATCAGTTCTTC.

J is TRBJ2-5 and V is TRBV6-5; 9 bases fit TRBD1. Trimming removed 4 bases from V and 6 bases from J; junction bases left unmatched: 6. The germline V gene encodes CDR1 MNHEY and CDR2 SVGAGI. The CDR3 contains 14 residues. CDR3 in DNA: TGTGCCAGCAGTTCCGGGACAGGGACGCAGACCCAGTACTTC. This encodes CASSSGTGTQTQYF.

The CDR3 loop reads CASSQATSLSTDTQYF. DNA of the CDR3: TGCGCCAGCAGCCAAGCGACTAGTTTAAGCACAGATACGCAGTATTTT. The gene calls are TRBV4-3 and TRBJ2-3; maybe TRBD2 (6 bases). V lost 1 base and J lost 0, with 11 bases in between. This CDR3 has 16 residues. Per the germline V gene, CDR1 is LGHNA and CDR2 is YSLEER.

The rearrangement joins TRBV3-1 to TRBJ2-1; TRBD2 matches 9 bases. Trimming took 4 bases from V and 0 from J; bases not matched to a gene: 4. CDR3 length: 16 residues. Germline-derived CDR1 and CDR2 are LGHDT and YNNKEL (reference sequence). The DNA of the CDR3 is TGTGCCAGCAGCCCGTCAGCGGGGGGCTCCTACAATGAGCAGTTCTTC. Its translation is CASSPSAGGSYNEQFF.

CDR3: CASSIPGGGYTF. CDR3 sequence (DNA): TGTGCCAGCAGCATCCCGGGGGGGGGCTACACCTTC. This chain uses TRBV7-9 with TRBJ1-2, with D perhaps matching TRBD1 (5 bases). From germline, CDR1 is SEHNR and CDR2 FQNEAQ (reference sequence). Trimming pared 5 bases from V and 8 bases from J, leaving 12 bases between. This CDR3 spans 12 amino acids.

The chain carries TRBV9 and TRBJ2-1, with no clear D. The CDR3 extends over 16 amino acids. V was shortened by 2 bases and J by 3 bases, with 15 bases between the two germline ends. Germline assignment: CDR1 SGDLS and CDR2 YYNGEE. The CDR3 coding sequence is TGTGCCAGCAGCGTCGACACCGGGCCCCACTACAATGAGCAGTTCTTC. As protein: CASSVDTGPHYNEQFF.

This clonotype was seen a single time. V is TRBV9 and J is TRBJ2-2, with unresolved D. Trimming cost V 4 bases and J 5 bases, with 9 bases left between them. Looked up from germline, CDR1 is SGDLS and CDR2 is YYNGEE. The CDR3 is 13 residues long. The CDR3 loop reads CASSPWGTGELFF. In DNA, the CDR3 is TGTGCCAGCAGCCCCTGGGGAACCGGGGAGCTGTTTTTT.

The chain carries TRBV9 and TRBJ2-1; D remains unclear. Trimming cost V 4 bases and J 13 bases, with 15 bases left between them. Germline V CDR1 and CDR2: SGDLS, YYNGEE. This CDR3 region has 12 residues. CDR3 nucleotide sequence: TGTGCCAGCAGCCCGTCTGGCTTGGGACAGTTCTTC. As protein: CASSPSGLGQFF.